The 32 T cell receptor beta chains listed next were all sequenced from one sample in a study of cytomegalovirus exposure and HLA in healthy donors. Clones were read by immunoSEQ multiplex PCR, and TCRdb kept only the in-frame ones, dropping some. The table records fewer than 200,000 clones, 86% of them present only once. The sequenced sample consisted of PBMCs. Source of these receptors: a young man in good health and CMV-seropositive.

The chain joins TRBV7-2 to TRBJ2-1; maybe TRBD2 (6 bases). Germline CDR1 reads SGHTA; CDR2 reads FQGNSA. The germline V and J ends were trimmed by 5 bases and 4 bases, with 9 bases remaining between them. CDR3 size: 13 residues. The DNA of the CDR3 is TGTGCCAGCAGCCGCCGGGGGTACAATGAGCAGTTCTTC. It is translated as CASSRRGYNEQFF.

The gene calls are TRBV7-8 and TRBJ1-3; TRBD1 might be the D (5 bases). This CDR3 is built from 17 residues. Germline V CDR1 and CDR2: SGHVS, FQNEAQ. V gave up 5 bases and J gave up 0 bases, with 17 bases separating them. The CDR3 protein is CASSPLGGLGSGNTIYF. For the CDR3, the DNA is TGTGCCAGCAGCCCCCTGGGGGGACTGGGCTCTGGAAACACCATATATTTT.

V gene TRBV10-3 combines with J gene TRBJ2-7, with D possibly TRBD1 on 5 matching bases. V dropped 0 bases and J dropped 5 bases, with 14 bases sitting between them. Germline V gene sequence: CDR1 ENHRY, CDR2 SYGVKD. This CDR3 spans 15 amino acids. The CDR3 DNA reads TGTGCCATCAGTGAGTCCAGCCAGGGAAGCCACGAGCAGTACTTC. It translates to CAISESSQGSHEQYF.

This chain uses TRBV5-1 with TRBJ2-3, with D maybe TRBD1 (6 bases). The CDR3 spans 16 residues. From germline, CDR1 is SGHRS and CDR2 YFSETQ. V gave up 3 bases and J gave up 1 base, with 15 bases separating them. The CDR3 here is CASSSFGGGGTDTQYF. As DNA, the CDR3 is TGCGCCAGCAGCTCCTTTGGTGGGGGCGGCACAGATACGCAGTATTTT.

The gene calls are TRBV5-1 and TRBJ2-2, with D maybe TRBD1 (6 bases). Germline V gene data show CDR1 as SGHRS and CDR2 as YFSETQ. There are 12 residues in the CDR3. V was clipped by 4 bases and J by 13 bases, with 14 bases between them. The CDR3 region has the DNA TGCGCCAGCAGCGGGGGCCCCAGGGTGCTGTTTTTT. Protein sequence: CASSGGPRVLFF.

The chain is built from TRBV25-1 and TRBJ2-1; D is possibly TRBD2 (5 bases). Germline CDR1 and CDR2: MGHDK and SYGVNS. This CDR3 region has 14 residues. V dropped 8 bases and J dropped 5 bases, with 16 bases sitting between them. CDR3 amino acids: CASGNYGLDNEQFF. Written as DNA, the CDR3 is TGTGCCAGCGGTAACTATGGACTGGACAATGAGCAGTTCTTC.

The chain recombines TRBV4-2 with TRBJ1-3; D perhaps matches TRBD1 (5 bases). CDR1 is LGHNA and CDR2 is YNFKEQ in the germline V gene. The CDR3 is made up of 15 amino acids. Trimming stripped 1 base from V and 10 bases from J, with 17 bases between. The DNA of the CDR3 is TGTGCCAGCAGCCAAGTGGGGCCCCCCATGCCAACCATATATTTT. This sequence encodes CASSQVGPPMPTIYF.

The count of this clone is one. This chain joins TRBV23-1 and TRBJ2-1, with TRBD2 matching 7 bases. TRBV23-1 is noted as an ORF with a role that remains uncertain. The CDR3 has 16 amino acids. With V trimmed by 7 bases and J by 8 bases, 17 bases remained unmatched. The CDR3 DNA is TGCGCCAGCACTCCCCCGCCAGGGACTAACCTCTATGAGCAGTTCTTC. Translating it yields CASTPPPGTNLYEQFF.

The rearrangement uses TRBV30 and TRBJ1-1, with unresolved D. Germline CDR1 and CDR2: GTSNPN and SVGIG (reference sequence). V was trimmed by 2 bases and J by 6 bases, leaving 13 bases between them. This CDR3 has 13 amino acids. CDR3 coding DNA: TGTGCCTGGAGTAAACCAGATTTGGCTGAAGCTTTCTTT. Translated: CAWSKPDLAEAFF.

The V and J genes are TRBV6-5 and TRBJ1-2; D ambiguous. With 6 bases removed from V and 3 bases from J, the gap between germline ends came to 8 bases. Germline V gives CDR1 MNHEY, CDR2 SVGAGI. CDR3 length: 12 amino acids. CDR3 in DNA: TGTGCCAGCAGAAGCCGGGACTATGGCTACACCTTC. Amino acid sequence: CASRSRDYGYTF.

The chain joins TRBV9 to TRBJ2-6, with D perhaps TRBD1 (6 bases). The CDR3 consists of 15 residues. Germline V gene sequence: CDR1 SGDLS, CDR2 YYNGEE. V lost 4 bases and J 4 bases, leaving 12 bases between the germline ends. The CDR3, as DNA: TGTGCCAGCAGCCCCGGGACAACCGGGGCCAACGTCCTGACTTTC. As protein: CASSPGTTGANVLTF.

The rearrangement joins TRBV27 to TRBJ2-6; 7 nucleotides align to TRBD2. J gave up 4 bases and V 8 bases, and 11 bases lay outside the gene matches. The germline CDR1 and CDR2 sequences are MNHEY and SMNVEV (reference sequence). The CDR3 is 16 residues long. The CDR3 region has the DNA TGTGCCAGCCGCGGGAGAAACGGCTCGGGGGCCAACGTCCTGACTTTC. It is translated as CASRGRNGSGANVLTF.

CDR3 protein: CAISEEGVDEQFF. Written as DNA, the CDR3 is TGTGCCATCAGTGAAGAAGGGGTCGATGAGCAGTTCTTC. The V call is TRBV10-3, the J call TRBJ2-1; possible D gene TRBD1, 5 bases. Trimming pared 3 bases from V and 8 bases from J, leaving 11 bases between. The CDR3 totals 13 residues. Germline CDR1 ENHRY, CDR2 SYGVKD.

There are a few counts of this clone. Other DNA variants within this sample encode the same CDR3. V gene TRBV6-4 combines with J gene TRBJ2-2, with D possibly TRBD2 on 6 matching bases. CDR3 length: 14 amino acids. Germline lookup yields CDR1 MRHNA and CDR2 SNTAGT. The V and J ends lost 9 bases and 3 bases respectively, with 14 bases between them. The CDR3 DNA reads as TGTGCCAGTTCGGAGGGGCCTGACACCGGGGAGCTGTTTTTT. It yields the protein CASSEGPDTGELFF.

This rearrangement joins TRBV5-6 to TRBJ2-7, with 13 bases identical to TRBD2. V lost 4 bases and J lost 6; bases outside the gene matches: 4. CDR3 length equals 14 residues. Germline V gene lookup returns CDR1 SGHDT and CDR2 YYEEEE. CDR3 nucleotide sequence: TGTGCCAGCAGCGCAGGACTAGCGGGAGCCGAGCAGTACTTC. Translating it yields CASSAGLAGAEQYF.

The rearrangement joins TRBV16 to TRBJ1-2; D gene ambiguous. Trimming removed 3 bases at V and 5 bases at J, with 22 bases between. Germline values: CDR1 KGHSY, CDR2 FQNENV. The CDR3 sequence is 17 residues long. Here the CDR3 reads CASSHLSASGRLYGYTF. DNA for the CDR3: TGTGCCAGCAGCCATTTGTCTGCTTCTGGCCGACTATATGGCTACACCTTC.

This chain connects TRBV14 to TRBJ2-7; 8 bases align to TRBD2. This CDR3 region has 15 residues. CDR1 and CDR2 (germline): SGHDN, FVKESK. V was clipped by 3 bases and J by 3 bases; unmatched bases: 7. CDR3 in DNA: TGTGCCAGCAGCCAGAACGGGGGGGCCTTCTACGAGCAGTACTTC. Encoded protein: CASSQNGGAFYEQYF.

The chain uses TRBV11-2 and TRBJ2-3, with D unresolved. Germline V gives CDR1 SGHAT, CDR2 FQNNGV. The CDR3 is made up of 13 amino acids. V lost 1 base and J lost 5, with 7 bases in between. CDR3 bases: TGTGCCAGCAGCTTAGGCGAGCGAGATACGCAGTATTTT. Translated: CASSLGERDTQYF. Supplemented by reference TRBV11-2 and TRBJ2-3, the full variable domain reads EAGVAQSPRYKIIEKRQSVAFWCNPISGHATLYWYQQILGQGPKLLIQFQNNGVVDDSQLPKDRFSAERLKGVDSTLKIQPAKLEDSAVYLCASSLGERDTQYFGPGTRLTVL.

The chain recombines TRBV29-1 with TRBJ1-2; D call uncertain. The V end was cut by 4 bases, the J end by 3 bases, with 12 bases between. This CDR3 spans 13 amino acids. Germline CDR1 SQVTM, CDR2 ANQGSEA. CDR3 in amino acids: CSVVSFRDYGYTF. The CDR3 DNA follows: TGCAGCGTTGTGTCCTTCCGAGACTATGGCTACACCTTC. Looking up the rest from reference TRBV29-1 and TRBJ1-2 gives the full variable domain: SAVISQKPSRDICQRGTSLTIQCQVDSQVTMMFWYRQQPGQSLTLIATANQGSEATYESGFVIDKFPISRPNLTFSTLTVSNMSPEDSSIYLCSVVSFRDYGYTFGSGTRLTVV.

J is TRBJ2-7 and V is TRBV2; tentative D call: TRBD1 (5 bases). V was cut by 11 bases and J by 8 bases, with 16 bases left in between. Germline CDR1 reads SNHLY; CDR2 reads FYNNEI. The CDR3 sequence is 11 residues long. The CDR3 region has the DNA TGTGCCCCCAAAGTCCCAGGGAAGCAGTACTTC. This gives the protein CAPKVPGKQYF.

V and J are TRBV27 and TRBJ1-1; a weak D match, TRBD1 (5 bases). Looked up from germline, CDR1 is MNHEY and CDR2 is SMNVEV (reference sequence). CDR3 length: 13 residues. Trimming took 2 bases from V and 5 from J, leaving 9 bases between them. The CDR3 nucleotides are TGTGCCAGCAGTTTACAGGGTCGTACTGAAGCTTTCTTT. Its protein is CASSLQGRTEAFF.

The CDR3 sequence is CATSRDLASSYEQYF. CDR3 coding DNA: TGTGCCACCAGCAGAGATCTGGCCAGCTCCTACGAGCAGTACTTC. V usage is TRBV15 and J usage is TRBJ2-7; unclear D gene. V was pared by 0 bases and J by 0 bases, with 9 bases between. The germline V gene has CDR1 LNHNV and CDR2 YYDKDF (reference sequence). This CDR3 comprises 15 residues.

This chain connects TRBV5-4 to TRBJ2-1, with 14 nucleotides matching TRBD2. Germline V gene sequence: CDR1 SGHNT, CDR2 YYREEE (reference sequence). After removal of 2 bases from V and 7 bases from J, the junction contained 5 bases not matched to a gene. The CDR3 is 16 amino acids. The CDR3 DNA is TGTGCCAGCAGCTTCGGGACTAGCGGGAGTTTGAATGAGCAGTTCTTC. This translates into CASSFGTSGSLNEQFF.

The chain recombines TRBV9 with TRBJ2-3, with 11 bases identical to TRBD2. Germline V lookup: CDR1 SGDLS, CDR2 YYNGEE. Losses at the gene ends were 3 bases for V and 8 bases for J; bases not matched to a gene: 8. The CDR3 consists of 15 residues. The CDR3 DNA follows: TGTGCCAGCAGCGCACAACTAGCGGGAGTGAGTACGCAGTATTTT. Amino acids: CASSAQLAGVSTQYF.

The CDR3 DNA reads TGCGCCAGCAGCCCACAAGCGGGAGGGCCGTACGAGCAGTACTTC. This encodes CASSPQAGGPYEQYF. The chain recombines TRBV5-1 with TRBJ2-7, with 10 positions matching TRBD2. J gave up 4 bases and V 4 bases, and 8 bases lay outside the gene matches. The germline V gene has CDR1 SGHRS and CDR2 YFSETQ. The CDR3 is 15 residues long.

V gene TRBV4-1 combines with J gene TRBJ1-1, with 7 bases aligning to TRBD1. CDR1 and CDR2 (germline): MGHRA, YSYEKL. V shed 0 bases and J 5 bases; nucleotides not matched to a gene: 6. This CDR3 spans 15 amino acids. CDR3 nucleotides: TGCGCCAGCAGCCAAGAGGAGGGGGCCGGGACTGAAGCTTTCTTT. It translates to CASSQEEGAGTEAFF.

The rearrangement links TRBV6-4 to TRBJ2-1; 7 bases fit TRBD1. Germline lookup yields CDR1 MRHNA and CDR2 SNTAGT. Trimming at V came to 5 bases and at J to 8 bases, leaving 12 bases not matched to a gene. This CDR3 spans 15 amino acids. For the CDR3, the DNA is TGTGCCAGCAGTCTGACAGGGACCTACAACGATGAGCAGTTCTTC. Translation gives CASSLTGTYNDEQFF.

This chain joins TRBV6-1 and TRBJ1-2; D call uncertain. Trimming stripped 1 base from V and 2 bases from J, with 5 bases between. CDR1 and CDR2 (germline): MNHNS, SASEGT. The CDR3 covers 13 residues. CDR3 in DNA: TGTGCCAGCAGTGAAGGAGAGAACTATGGCTACACCTTC. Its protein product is CASSEGENYGYTF.

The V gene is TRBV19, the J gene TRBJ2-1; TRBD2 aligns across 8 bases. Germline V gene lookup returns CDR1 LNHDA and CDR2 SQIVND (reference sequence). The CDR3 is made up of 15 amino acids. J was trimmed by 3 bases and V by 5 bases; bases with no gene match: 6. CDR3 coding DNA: TGTGCCAGTAGTTTCCCGGGACTAGTCTACAATGAGCAGTTCTTC. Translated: CASSFPGLVYNEQFF.

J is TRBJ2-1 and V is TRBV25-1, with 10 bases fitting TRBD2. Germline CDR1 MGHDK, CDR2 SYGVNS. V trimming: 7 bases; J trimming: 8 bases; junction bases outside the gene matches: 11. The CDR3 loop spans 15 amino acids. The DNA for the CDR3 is TGTGCCAGCACCCCGGCCCTAGCGGGAGTCCATGAGCAGTTCTTC. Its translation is CASTPALAGVHEQFF. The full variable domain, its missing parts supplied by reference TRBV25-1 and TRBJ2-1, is EADIYQTPRYLVIGTGKKITLECSQTMGHDKMYWYQQDPGMELHLIHYSYGVNSTEKGDLSSESTVSRIRTEHFPLTLESARPSHTSQYLCASTPALAGVHEQFFGPGTRLTVL.

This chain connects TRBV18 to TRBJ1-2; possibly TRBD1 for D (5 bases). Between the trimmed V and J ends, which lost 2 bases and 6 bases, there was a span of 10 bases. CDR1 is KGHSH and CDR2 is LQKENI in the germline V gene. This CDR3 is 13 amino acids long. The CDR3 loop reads CASSPMETDGYTF. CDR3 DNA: TGTGCCAGCTCACCAATGGAGACAGATGGCTACACCTTC.

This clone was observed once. CDR3 protein: CASSALAGPSYNEQFF. The CDR3, as DNA: TGTGCCAGCAGCGCCCTAGCGGGCCCCTCCTACAATGAGCAGTTCTTC. V usage is TRBV9 and J usage is TRBJ2-1, with 8 bases aligning to TRBD2. Trimming at V came to 3 bases and at J to 0 bases, leaving 5 bases not matched to a gene. The CDR3 is 16 amino acids. Germline CDR1 SGDLS, CDR2 YYNGEE.